This T cell receptor (beta chain) was identified during a study of technical replicates of blood from a few donors. Germline V gives CDR1 SGHRS, CDR2 YFSETQ. Trimming cost V 3 bases and J 4 bases, with 10 bases left between them. This CDR3 is built from 13 residues. Some clones are missing from TCRdb's copy, which holds only in-frame ones; the method was immunoSEQ multiplex PCR. The sample contains under 95,000 clones, 95% to 98% of which appear only once. This clone showed up just once. The rearrangement joins TRBV5-1 to TRBJ1-2; tentatively, D is TRBD1 (5 bases). Sequences were obtained from T cells isolated from PBMCs. The origin of this receptor is a human donor in good health. CDR3 loop: CASSSGTRYGYTF. The DNA of the CDR3 is TGCGCCAGCAGCTCCGGGACTCGCTATGGCTACACCTTC.